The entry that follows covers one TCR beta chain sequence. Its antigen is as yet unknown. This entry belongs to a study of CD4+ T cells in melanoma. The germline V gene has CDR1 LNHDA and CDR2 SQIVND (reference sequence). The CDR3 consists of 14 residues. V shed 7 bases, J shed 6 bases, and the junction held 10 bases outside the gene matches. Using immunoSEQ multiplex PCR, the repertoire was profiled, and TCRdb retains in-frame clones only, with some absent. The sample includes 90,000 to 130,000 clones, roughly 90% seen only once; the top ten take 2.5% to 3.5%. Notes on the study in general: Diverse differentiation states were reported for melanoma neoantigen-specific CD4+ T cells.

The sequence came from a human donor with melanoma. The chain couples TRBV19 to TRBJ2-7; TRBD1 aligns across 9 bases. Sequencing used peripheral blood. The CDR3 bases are TGTGCCAGTACCCCCGGGACAGGGTGGGGCGAGCAGTACTTC. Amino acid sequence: CASTPGTGWGEQYF. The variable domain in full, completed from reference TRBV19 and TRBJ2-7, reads DGGITQSPKYLFRKEGQNVTLSCEQNLNHDAMYWYRQDPGQGLRLIYYSQIVNDFQKGDIAEGYSVSREKKESFPLTVTSAQKNPTAFYLCASTPGTGWGEQYFGPGTRLTVT.